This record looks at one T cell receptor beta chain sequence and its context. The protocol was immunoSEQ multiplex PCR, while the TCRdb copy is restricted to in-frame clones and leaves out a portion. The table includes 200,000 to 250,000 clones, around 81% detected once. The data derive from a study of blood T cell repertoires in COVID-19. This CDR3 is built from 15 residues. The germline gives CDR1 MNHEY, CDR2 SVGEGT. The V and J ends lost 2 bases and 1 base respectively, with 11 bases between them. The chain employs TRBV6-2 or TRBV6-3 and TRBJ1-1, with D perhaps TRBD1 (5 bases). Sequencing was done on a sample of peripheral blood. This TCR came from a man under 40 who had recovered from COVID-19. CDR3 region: CASSYHAGGNTEAFF. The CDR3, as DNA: TGTGCCAGCAGTTACCATGCGGGGGGGAACACTGAAGCTTTCTTT.